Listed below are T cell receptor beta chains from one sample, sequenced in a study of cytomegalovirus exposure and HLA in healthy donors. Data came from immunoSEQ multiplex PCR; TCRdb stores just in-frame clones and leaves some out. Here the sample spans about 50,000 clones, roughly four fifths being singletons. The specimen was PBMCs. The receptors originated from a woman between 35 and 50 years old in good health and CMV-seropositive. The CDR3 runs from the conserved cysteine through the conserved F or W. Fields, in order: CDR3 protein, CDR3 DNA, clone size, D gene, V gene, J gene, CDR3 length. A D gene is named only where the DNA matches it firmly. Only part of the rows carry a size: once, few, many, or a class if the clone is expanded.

cdr3_aa: CASSLGGPETQYF; cdr3_nt: TGTGCCAGCAGCTTAGGAGGGCCCGAGACCCAGTACTTC; clone_size: .; d_call: .; v_call: TRBV5-6; j_call: TRBJ2-5; cdr3_length: 13
cdr3_aa: CASSSGQGTYEQYF; cdr3_nt: TGTGCCAGCAGCTCCGGACAGGGAACCTACGAGCAGTACTTC; clone_size: .; d_call: TRBD1; v_call: TRBV6-5; j_call: TRBJ2-7; cdr3_length: 14
cdr3_aa: CASSERGRPDGYTF; cdr3_nt: TGTGCCAGCAGTGAAAGGGGGCGCCCGGATGGCTACACCTTC; clone_size: .; d_call: TRBD1; v_call: TRBV2; j_call: TRBJ1-2; cdr3_length: 14
cdr3_aa: CASSLDRVAGYTF; cdr3_nt: TGTGCCAGCAGCTTAGACCGGGTCGCGGGCTACACCTTC; clone_size: .; d_call: .; v_call: TRBV7-6; j_call: TRBJ1-2; cdr3_length: 13
cdr3_aa: CASSRDRGNQPQHF; cdr3_nt: TGTGCCAGCAGCCGGGACAGGGGTAATCAGCCCCAGCATTTT; clone_size: .; d_call: TRBD1; v_call: TRBV7-6; j_call: TRBJ1-5; cdr3_length: 14
cdr3_aa: CASSVLGPLHF; cdr3_nt: TGTGCCAGCAGTGTTTTGGGCCCCCTCCACTTT; clone_size: .; d_call: .; v_call: TRBV28; j_call: TRBJ1-6; cdr3_length: 11
cdr3_aa: CASSLPGQGFTEAFF; cdr3_nt: TGTGCCAGCAGCTTGCCGGGACAGGGATTCACTGAAGCTTTCTTT; clone_size: .; d_call: TRBD1; v_call: TRBV5-4; j_call: TRBJ1-1; cdr3_length: 15
cdr3_aa: CASSPKWGLAGRSSYNEQFF; cdr3_nt: TGTGCCAGCAGCCCAAAATGGGGACTAGCGGGGAGAAGCTCCTACAATGAGCAGTTCTTC; clone_size: .; d_call: TRBD2; v_call: TRBV13; j_call: TRBJ2-1; cdr3_length: 20
cdr3_aa: CAISELGELFF; cdr3_nt: TGTGCCATCAGTGAGCTCGGGGAGCTGTTTTTT; clone_size: .; d_call: .; v_call: TRBV10-3; j_call: TRBJ2-2; cdr3_length: 11
cdr3_aa: CASSLTRTGQPQHF; cdr3_nt: TGTGCCAGCAGCTTAACGAGAACCGGTCAGCCCCAGCATTTT; clone_size: .; d_call: .; v_call: TRBV7-3; j_call: TRBJ1-5; cdr3_length: 14
cdr3_aa: CASSLVAGGVDTQYF; cdr3_nt: TGTGCCAGCAGCTTAGTAGCGGGGGGGGTAGATACGCAGTATTTT; clone_size: once; d_call: TRBD2; v_call: TRBV11-2; j_call: TRBJ2-3; cdr3_length: 15
cdr3_aa: CASSAGTVKTEAFF; cdr3_nt: TGTGCCAGCAGTGCCGGGACAGTGAAGACTGAAGCTTTCTTT; clone_size: .; d_call: TRBD1; v_call: TRBV28; j_call: TRBJ1-1; cdr3_length: 14
cdr3_aa: CASSLAARAYEQYF; cdr3_nt: TGTGCCAGCAGCTTAGCGGCCAGGGCCTACGAGCAGTACTTC; clone_size: .; d_call: .; v_call: TRBV11-1; j_call: TRBJ2-7; cdr3_length: 14
cdr3_aa: CASSLLGGNNEQFF; cdr3_nt: TGCGCCAGCAGCTTGCTCGGGGGGAACAATGAGCAGTTCTTC; clone_size: once; d_call: TRBD2; v_call: TRBV5-1; j_call: TRBJ2-1; cdr3_length: 14
cdr3_aa: CASSSAKPQHF; cdr3_nt: TGTGCCAGCAGCTCCGCGAAGCCCCAGCATTTT; clone_size: .; d_call: .; v_call: TRBV6-1; j_call: TRBJ1-5; cdr3_length: 11
cdr3_aa: CSGGTGGYEQYF; cdr3_nt: TGCAGCGGGGGGACAGGGGGCTACGAGCAGTACTTC; clone_size: .; d_call: TRBD1; v_call: TRBV29-1; j_call: TRBJ2-7; cdr3_length: 12
cdr3_aa: CASSLEPNQPQHF; cdr3_nt: TGCGCCAGCAGCTTGGAGCCAAATCAGCCCCAGCATTTT; clone_size: .; d_call: .; v_call: TRBV5-1; j_call: TRBJ1-5; cdr3_length: 13
cdr3_aa: CASSLTGTGLTEAFF; cdr3_nt: TGTGCCAGCAGTCTTACCGGGACAGGGTTGACTGAAGCTTTCTTT; clone_size: .; d_call: TRBD1; v_call: TRBV28; j_call: TRBJ1-1; cdr3_length: 15
cdr3_aa: CASSVEVDSEKLFF; cdr3_nt: TGTGCCAGCAGTGTCGAAGTAGACAGTGAAAAACTGTTTTTT; clone_size: few; d_call: .; v_call: TRBV6-4; j_call: TRBJ1-4; cdr3_length: 14
cdr3_aa: CASKEDTTNEKLFF; cdr3_nt: TGTGCCAGCAAAGAGGACACGACTAATGAAAAACTGTTTTTT; clone_size: .; d_call: .; v_call: TRBV28; j_call: TRBJ1-4; cdr3_length: 14
cdr3_aa: CASSDSIGGAGTGELFF; cdr3_nt: TGTGCCAGCAGTGACTCGATAGGGGGCGCCGGCACCGGGGAGCTGTTTTTT; clone_size: medium-sized; d_call: TRBD1; v_call: TRBV6-4; j_call: TRBJ2-2; cdr3_length: 17
cdr3_aa: CASSSQGVNTEAFF; cdr3_nt: TGTGCCAGCAGCTCCCAGGGCGTGAACACTGAAGCTTTCTTT; clone_size: .; d_call: .; v_call: TRBV7-2; j_call: TRBJ1-1; cdr3_length: 14
cdr3_aa: CASSLGQGSYTF; cdr3_nt: TGTGCCAGCAGCCTCGGACAGGGAAGCTACACCTTC; clone_size: .; d_call: TRBD1; v_call: TRBV7-9; j_call: TRBJ1-2; cdr3_length: 12
cdr3_aa: CASRRKGQGSGELFF; cdr3_nt: TGTGCCAGCAGGCGCAAGGGACAGGGCAGCGGGGAGCTGTTTTTT; clone_size: .; d_call: TRBD1; v_call: TRBV6-5; j_call: TRBJ2-2; cdr3_length: 15
cdr3_aa: CASGGQYGYTF; cdr3_nt: TGTGCCAGCGGCGGACAGTATGGCTACACCTTC; clone_size: .; d_call: .; v_call: TRBV6-5; j_call: TRBJ1-2; cdr3_length: 11
cdr3_aa: CASWTGGENGYTF; cdr3_nt: TGTGCCAGCTGGACAGGGGGTGAGAATGGCTACACCTTC; clone_size: .; d_call: TRBD1; v_call: TRBV7-2; j_call: TRBJ1-2; cdr3_length: 13
cdr3_aa: CASSQDPGNSNQPQHF; cdr3_nt: TGCGCCAGCAGCCAAGATCCAGGAAATAGCAATCAGCCCCAGCATTTT; clone_size: .; d_call: .; v_call: TRBV4-1; j_call: TRBJ1-5; cdr3_length: 16